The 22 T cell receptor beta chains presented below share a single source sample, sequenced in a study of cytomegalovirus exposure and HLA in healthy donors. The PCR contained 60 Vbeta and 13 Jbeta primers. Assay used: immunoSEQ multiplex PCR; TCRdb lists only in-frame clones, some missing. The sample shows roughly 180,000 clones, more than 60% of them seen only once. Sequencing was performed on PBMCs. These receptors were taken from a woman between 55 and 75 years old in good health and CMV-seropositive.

For the CDR3, the DNA is TGTGCCAGCAGTCAGAGGACTAGGGAGCAGTTCTTC. Protein: CASSQRTREQFF. The chain is built from TRBV28 and TRBJ2-1; 7 bases fit TRBD2. The CDR3 runs to 12 residues. Germline lookup yields CDR1 MDHEN and CDR2 SYDVKM. Trimming cost V 5 bases and J 10 bases; bases outside gene matches: 5.

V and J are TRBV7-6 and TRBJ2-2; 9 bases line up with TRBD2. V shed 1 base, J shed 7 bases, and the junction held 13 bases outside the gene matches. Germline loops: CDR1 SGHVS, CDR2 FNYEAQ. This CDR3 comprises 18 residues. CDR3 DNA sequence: TGTGCCAGCAGCTTAGTTTCGGGACTAGCTGGGAACGGCGGGGAGCTGTTTTTT. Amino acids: CASSLVSGLAGNGGELFF.

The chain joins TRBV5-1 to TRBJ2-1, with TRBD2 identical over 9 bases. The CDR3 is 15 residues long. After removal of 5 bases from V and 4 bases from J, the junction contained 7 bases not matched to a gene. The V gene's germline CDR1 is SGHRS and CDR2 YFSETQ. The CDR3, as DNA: TGCGCCAGCAGACCTAGCGGGAACACTTACAATGAGCAGTTCTTC. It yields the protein CASRPSGNTYNEQFF.

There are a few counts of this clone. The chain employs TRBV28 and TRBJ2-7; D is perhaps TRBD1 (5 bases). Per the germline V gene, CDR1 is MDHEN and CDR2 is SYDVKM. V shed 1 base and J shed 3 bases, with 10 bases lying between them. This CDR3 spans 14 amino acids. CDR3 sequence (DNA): TGTGCCAGCAGTTTATTGACAGAAGGCTACGAGCAGTACTTC. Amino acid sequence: CASSLLTEGYEQYF.

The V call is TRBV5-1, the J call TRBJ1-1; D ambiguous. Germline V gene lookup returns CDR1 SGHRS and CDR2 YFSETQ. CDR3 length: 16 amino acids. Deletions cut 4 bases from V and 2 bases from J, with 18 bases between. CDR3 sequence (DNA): TGCGCCAGCAGCCCCGATCCCCTGGCGGGAAACACTGAAGCTTTCTTT. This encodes CASSPDPLAGNTEAFF.

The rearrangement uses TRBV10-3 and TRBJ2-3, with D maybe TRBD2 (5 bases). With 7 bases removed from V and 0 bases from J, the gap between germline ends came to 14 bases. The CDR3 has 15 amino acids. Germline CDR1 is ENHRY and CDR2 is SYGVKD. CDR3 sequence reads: CAIKPRLTSTDTQYF. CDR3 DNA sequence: TGTGCCATCAAACCGAGACTAACTAGCACAGATACGCAGTATTTT.

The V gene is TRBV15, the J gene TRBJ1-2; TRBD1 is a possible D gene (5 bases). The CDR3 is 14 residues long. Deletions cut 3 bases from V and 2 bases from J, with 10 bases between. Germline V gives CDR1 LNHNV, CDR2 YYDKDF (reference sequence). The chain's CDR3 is CATSRGGGNYGYTF. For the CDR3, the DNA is TGTGCCACCAGCAGGGGTGGGGGGAACTATGGCTACACCTTC.

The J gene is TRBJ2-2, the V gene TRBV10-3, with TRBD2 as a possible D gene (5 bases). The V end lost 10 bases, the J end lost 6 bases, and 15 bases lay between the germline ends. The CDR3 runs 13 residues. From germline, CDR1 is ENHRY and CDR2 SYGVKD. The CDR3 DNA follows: TGTGCCACCCCCGGGAAGCTCCCCGGGGAGCTGTTTTTT. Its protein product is CATPGKLPGELFF.

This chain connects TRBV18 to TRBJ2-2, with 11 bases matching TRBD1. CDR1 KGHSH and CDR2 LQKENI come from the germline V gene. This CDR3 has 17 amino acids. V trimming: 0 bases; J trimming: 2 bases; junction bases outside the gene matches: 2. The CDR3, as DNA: TGTGCCAGCTCACCACCTGGGACAGGGGGTAACACCGGGGAGCTGTTTTTT. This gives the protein CASSPPGTGGNTGELFF.

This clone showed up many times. DNA for the CDR3: TGTGCCAGCAGTCGGTTTAGGAGTGAAAAACTGTTTTTT. This codes for CASSRFRSEKLFF. The rearrangement joins TRBV25-1 to TRBJ1-4; D not certain. The germline V gene encodes CDR1 MGHDK and CDR2 SYGVNS. This CDR3 is 13 amino acids long. Trimming shortened V by 5 bases and J by 7 bases, and 11 bases separated the two germline ends.

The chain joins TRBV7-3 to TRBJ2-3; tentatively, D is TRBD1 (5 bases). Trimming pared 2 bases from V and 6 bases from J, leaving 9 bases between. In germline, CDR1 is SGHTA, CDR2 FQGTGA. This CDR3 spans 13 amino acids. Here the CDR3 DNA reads TGTGCCAGCAGCTTAGGGGCCCACGATACGCAGTATTTT. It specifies CASSLGAHDTQYF.

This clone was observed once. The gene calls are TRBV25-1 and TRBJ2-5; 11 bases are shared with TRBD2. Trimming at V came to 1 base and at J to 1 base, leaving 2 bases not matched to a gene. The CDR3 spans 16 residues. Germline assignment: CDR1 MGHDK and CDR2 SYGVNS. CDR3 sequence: CASSESSGGSQETQYF. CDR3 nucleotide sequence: TGTGCCAGCAGTGAATCTAGCGGGGGGTCCCAAGAGACCCAGTACTTC.

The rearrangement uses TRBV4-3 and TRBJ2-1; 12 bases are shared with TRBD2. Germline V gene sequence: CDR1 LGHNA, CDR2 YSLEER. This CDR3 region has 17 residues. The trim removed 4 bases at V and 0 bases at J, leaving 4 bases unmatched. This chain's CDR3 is CASSPRTSGDSYNEQFF. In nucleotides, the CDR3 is TGCGCCAGCAGCCCGAGGACTAGCGGGGACTCCTACAATGAGCAGTTCTTC.

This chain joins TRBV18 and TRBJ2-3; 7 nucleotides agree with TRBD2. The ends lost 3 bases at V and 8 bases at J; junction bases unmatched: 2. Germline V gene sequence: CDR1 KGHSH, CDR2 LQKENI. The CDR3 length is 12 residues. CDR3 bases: TGTGCCAGCTCACCCGGGGGGAGTACGCAGTATTTT. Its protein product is CASSPGGSTQYF.

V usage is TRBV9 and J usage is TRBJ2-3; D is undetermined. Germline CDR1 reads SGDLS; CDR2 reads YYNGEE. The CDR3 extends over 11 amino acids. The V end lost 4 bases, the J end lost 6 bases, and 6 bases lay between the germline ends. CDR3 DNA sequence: TGTGCCAGCAGCCTCCGTGATACGCAGTATTTT. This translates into CASSLRDTQYF.

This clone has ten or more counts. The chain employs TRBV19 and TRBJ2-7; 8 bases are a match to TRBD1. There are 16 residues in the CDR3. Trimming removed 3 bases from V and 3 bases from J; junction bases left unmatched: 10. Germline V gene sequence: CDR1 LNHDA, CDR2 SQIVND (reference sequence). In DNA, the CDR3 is TGTGCCAGTAGTATGGGTCAGGGGGCTTTAATCTACGAGCAGTACTTC. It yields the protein CASSMGQGALIYEQYF.

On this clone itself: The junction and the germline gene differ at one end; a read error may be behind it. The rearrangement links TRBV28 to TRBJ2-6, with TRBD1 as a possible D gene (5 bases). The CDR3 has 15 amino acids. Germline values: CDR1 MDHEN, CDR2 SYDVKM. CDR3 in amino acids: CASNLAATGANGLTF. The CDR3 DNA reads TGTGCCAGCAACTTGGCGGCTACTGGGGCCAACGGCCTGACTTTC.

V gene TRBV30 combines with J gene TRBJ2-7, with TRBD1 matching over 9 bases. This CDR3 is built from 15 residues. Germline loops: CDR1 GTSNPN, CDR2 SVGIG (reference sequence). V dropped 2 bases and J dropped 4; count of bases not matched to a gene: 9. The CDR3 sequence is CAWSRTGESSYEQYF. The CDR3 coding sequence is TGTGCCTGGAGTAGGACAGGGGAGTCCTCATACGAGCAGTACTTC.

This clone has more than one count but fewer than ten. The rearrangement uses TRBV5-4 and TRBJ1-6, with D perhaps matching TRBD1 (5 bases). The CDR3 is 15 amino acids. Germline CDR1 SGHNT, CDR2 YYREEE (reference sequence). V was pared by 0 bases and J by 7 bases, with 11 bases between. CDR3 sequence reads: CASSLDQAGNSPLHF. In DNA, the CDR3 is TGTGCCAGCAGCTTGGATCAGGCAGGGAATTCACCCCTCCACTTT.

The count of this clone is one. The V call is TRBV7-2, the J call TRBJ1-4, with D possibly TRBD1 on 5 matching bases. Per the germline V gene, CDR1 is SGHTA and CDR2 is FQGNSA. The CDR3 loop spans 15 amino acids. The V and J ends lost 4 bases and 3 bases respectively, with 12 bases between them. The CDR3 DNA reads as TGTGCCAGCAGCTCATCAGGGCTTCCTAATGAAAAACTGTTTTTT. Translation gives CASSSSGLPNEKLFF.

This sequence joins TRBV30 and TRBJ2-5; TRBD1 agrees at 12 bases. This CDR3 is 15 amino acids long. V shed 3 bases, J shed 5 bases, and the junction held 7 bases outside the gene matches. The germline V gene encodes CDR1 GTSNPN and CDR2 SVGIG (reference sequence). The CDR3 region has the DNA TGTGCCTGGAGCAGGGGACAGGGGGCGTCGGAGACCCAGTACTTC. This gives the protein CAWSRGQGASETQYF.

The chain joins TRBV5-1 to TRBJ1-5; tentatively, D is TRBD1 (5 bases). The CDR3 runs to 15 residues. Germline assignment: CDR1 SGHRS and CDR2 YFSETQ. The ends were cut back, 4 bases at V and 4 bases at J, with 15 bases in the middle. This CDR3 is CASSPDSSKNQPQHF. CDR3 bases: TGCGCCAGCAGCCCTGACAGTTCCAAAAATCAGCCCCAGCATTTT. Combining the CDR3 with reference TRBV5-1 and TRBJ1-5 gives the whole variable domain KAGVTQTPRYLIKTRGQQVTLSCSPISGHRSVSWYQQTPGQGLQFLFEYFSETQRNKGNFPGRFSGRQFSNSRSEMNVSTLELGDSALYLCASSPDSSKNQPQHFGDGTRLSIL.